The T cell receptor beta chain under discussion was sequenced for a study of monozygotic twins with inflammatory bowel disease. This CDR3 contains 16 residues. The template-switching step introduced UMIs that carried a 6-nucleotide sample barcode. One entry per CDR3 protein, without DNA, is what TCRdb gives after re-calling the 5' RACE reads. The sample holds about 200,000 distinct CDR3 sequences. Whole blood that had not undergone T cell sorting provided the isolated total RNA. The sample consisted of blood. This sequence joins TRBV12-3 or TRBV12-4 and TRBJ2-7; absent DNA, TCRdb's TRBD1 call cannot be checked. The sequence came from a human donor with ulcerative colitis or Crohn's disease, or a healthy co-twin of an affected twin (not recorded which). CDR3 region: CASSLKGWRPGDEQYF.